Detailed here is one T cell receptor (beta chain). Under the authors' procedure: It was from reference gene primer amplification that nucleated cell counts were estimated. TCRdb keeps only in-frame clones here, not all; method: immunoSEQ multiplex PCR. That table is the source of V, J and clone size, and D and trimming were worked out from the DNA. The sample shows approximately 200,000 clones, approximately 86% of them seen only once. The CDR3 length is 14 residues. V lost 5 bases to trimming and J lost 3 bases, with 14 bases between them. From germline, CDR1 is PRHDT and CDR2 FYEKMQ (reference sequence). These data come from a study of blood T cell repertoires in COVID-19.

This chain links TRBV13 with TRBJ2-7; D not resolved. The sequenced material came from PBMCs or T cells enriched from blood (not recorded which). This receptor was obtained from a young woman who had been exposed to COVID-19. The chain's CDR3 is CASSPGDGYYEQYF. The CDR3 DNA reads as TGTGCCAGCAGCCCCGGCGACGGGTACTACGAGCAGTACTTC.